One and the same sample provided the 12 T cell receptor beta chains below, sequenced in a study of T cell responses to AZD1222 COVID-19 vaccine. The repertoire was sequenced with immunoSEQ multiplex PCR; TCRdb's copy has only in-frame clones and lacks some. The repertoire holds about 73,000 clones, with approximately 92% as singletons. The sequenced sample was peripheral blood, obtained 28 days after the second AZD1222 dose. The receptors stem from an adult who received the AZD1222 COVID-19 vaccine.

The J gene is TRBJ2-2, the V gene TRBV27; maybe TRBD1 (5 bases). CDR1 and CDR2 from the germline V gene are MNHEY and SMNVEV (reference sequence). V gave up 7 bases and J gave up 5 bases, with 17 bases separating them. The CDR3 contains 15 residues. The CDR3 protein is CASTPLSAGTGELFF. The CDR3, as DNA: TGTGCCAGCACCCCTTTATCAGCAGGGACCGGGGAGCTGTTTTTT.

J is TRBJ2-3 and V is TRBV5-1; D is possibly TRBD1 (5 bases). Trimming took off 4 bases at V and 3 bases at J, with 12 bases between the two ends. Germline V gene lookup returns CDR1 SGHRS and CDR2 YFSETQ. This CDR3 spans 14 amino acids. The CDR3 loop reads CASSAGHGTDTQYF. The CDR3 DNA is TGCGCCAGCAGCGCTGGACATGGGACAGATACGCAGTATTTT.

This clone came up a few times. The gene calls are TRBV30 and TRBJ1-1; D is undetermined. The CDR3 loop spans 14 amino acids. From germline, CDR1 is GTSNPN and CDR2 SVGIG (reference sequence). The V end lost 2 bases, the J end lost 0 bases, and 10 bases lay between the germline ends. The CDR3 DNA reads TGTGCCTGGAGTCGTGGGGTCGTGAACACTGAAGCTTTCTTT. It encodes CAWSRGVVNTEAFF. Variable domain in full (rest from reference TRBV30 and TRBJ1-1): SQTIHQWPATLVQPVGSPLSLECTVEGTSNPNLYWYRQAAGRGLQLLFYSVGIGQISSEVPQNLSASRPQDRQFILSSKKLLLSDSGFYLCAWSRGVVNTEAFFGQGTRLTVV.

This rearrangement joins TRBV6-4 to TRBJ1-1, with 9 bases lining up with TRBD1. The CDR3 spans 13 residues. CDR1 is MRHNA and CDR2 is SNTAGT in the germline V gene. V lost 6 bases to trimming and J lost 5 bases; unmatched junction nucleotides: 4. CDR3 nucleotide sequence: TGTGCCAGCAGCGGGACAGGGCCAACTGAAGCTTTCTTT. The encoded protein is CASSGTGPTEAFF.

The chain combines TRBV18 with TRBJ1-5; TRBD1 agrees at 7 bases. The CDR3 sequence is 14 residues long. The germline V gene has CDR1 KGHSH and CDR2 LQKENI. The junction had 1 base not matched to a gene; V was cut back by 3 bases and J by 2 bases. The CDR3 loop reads CASSPDRGNQPQHF. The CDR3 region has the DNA TGTGCCAGCTCACCCGACAGGGGCAATCAGCCCCAGCATTTT.

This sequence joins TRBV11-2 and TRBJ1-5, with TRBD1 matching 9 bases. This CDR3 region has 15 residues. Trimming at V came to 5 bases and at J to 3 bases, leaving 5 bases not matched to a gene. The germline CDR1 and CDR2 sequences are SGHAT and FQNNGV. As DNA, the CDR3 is TGTGCCAGCAGCGCGACAGGGGGATACAATCAGCCCCAGCATTTT. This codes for CASSATGGYNQPQHF.

This chain's CDR3 is CASSPTPGQNYGYTF. CDR3 nucleotides: TGCGCCAGCAGCCCAACCCCGGGACAGAACTATGGCTACACCTTC. This chain joins TRBV4-3 and TRBJ1-2; TRBD1 matches at 7 bases. The germline CDR1 and CDR2 sequences are LGHNA and YSLEER. Trimming cost V 4 bases and J 2 bases; bases outside gene matches: 7. This CDR3 is built from 15 residues.

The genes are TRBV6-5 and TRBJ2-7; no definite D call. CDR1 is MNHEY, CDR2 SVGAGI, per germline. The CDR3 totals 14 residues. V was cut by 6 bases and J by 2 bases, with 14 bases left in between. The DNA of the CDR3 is TGTGCCAGCAGCTTGTCGGTAGGCGCCTACGAGCAGTACTTC. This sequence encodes CASSLSVGAYEQYF.

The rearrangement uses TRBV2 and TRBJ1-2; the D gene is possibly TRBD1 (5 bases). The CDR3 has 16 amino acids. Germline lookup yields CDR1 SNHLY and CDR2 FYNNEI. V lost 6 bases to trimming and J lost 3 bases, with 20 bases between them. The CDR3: CASSTIPPQGDYGYTF. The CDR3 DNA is TGTGCCAGCAGCACAATACCCCCCCAGGGTGACTATGGCTACACCTTC.

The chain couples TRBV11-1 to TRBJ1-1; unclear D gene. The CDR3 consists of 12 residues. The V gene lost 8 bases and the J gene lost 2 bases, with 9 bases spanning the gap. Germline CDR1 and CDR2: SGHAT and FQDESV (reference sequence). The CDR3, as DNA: TGTGCCAGCCAATGGGCTAACACTGAAGCTTTCTTT. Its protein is CASQWANTEAFF.

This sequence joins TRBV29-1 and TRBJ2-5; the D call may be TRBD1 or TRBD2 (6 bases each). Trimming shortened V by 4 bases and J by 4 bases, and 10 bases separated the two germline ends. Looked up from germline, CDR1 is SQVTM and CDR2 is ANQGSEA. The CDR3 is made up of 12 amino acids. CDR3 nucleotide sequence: TGCAGCGTTGCGGGGGCTGGAGAGACCCAGTACTTC. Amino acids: CSVAGAGETQYF.

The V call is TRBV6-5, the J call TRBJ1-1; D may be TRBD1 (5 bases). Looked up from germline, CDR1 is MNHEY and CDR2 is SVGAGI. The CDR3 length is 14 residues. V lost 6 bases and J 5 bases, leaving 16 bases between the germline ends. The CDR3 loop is CASSFTQGWTEAFF. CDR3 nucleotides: TGTGCCAGCAGCTTTACTCAGGGTTGGACTGAAGCTTTCTTT.